Below, 22 T cell receptor beta chains from the same sample are listed, as sequenced in a study of T cells in Graves' hyperthyroidism and ophthalmopathy. Amplified TCR beta CDR3 regions came from RNA transcripts. HTBI primers were used for first-round RT-PCR of the TCR CDR3. TCRdb re-called the multiplex PCR reads through MiXCR, storing one row per CDR3 protein. Here the sample spans almost 600,000 distinct CDR3 sequences, approximately 15% being singletons. The specimen sequenced was blood. Receptor source: a woman aged 25-40 years with Graves' hyperthyroidism that later progressed to Graves' ophthalmopathy.

The chain is built from TRBV12-3 or TRBV12-4 and TRBJ2-7; 9 nucleotides line up with TRBD1. Trimming at V came to 6 bases and at J to 2 bases, leaving 11 bases not matched to a gene. This CDR3 comprises 16 residues. The CDR3 coding sequence is TGTGCCAGCAGCTCACGTATAGGACAGGGGACCTACGAGCAGTACTTC. Translating gives CASSSRIGQGTYEQYF.

This clonotype turned up a few times. A junction end diverges from the germline sequence, so it may reflect a read error. The chain joins TRBV5-4 to TRBJ2-7; TRBD1 is a possible D gene (6 bases). From germline, CDR1 is SGHNT and CDR2 YYREEE (reference sequence). CDR3 length: 16 amino acids. The CDR3 coding sequence is TGTACCAGCAGCTTGAGTCCTGACAGGCTGACCTACGAGCAGTACTTC. It codes for CTSSLSPDRLTYEQYF.

This clonotype showed up many times. The chain is built from TRBV6-2 or TRBV6-3 and TRBJ2-4; tentatively, D is TRBD2 (5 bases). Germline CDR1 is MNHEY and CDR2 is SVGEGT. Between the trimmed V and J ends, which lost 7 bases and 7 bases, there was a span of 14 bases. This CDR3 is 13 amino acids long. In nucleotides, the CDR3 is TGTGCCAGCACCCACCGGACTTTGAACATTCAGTACTTC. Protein: CASTHRTLNIQYF.

This clonotype appeared many times. The chain is built from TRBV7-6 and TRBJ1-4; D gene ambiguous. Germline values: CDR1 SGHVS, CDR2 FNYEAQ. The length of the CDR3 is 16 residues. The germline V and J ends were trimmed by 5 bases and 0 bases, with 13 bases remaining between them. CDR3 in DNA: TGTGCCAGCAGCCCACCCCGGGTTGCAACTAATGAAAAACTGTTTTTT. This gives the protein CASSPPRVATNEKLFF.

This clonotype was found many times. The chain is built from TRBV28 and TRBJ1-2; D call uncertain. The CDR3 has 15 amino acids. The germline V and J ends were trimmed by 2 bases and 0 bases, with 10 bases remaining between them. The germline CDR1 and CDR2 sequences are MDHEN and SYDVKM. The CDR3 here is CASSLPAVANYGYTF. In DNA, the CDR3 is TGTGCCAGCAGTTTACCAGCGGTAGCTAACTATGGCTACACCTTC.

This clonotype was seen at least ten times. The V and J genes are TRBV6-2 or TRBV6-3 and TRBJ1-2; D is ambiguous. Germline V gives CDR1 MNHEY, CDR2 SVGEGT. The V and J ends lost 7 bases and 4 bases respectively, with 13 bases between them. The CDR3 length is 13 residues. The DNA of the CDR3 is TGTGCCAGCACCCCGAGAGTACTCTATGGCTACACCTTC. It translates to CASTPRVLYGYTF.

This clonotype appeared many times. The V call is TRBV14, the J call TRBJ1-2; D is unresolved. Germline CDR1 and CDR2: SGHDN and FVKESK. The CDR3 has 13 residues. The V and J ends lost 6 bases and 7 bases respectively, with 15 bases between them. The DNA for the CDR3 is TGTGCCAGCAGTCCGGGAAGGGAGAGTGGCTACACCTTC. Encoded protein: CASSPGRESGYTF.

This clonotype has only a few counts. This sequence joins TRBV14 and TRBJ1-3; 9 bases fit TRBD1. V shed 3 bases and J 3 bases; nucleotides not matched to a gene: 6. The length of the CDR3 is 16 residues. Germline-derived CDR1 and CDR2 are SGHDN and FVKESK. CDR3: CASSHQTGGYGNTIYF. In DNA, the CDR3 is TGTGCCAGCAGCCACCAGACAGGGGGATATGGAAACACCATATATTTT.

This clonotype was seen at least ten times. The V call is TRBV6-1, the J call TRBJ1-4; D remains unclear. With 6 bases removed from V and 4 bases from J, the gap between germline ends came to 15 bases. The CDR3 extends over 15 amino acids. Germline V CDR1 and CDR2: MNHNS, SASEGT. CDR3 in amino acids: CASSDMDGINEKLFF. CDR3 nucleotide sequence: TGTGCCAGCAGCGATATGGACGGAATTAATGAAAAACTGTTTTTT.

This clonotype was counted at least ten times. J is TRBJ2-7 and V is TRBV12-3 or TRBV12-4; 10 bases align to TRBD2. The CDR3 runs 16 residues. The V segment lost 5 bases and the J segment 3 bases; nucleotides outside the gene matches: 10. The CDR3 region is CASSQGLAGVGYEQYF. The CDR3 region has the DNA TGTGCCAGCAGTCAGGGGCTAGCGGGAGTGGGCTACGAGCAGTACTTC.

This clonotype was seen a few times. DNA of the CDR3: TGTGCCAGCAGCTCTCTGAAGGGACAGGGCTTTGACGGGAAGCGGACCCAGTACTTC. Protein: CASSSLKGQGFDGKRTQYF. This sequence joins TRBV7-9 and TRBJ2-5; the match to TRBD1 covers 9 bases. The length of the CDR3 is 19 residues. The junction had 22 bases not matched to a gene; V was cut back by 4 bases and J by 7 bases. The germline CDR1 and CDR2 sequences are SEHNR and FQNEAQ (reference sequence).

This clonotype showed up many times. V and J are TRBV27 and TRBJ1-4; tentatively, D is TRBD1 (6 bases). V was clipped by 3 bases and J by 11 bases, with 19 bases between them. This CDR3 spans 15 amino acids. Per the germline V gene, CDR1 is MNHEY and CDR2 is SMNVEV (reference sequence). The chain's CDR3 is CASSFSGERVEKLFF. In DNA, the CDR3 is TGTGCCAGCAGTTTTTCAGGGGAGAGGGTCGAGAAACTGTTTTTT. Full variable domain (outside the CDR3, taken from reference TRBV27 and TRBJ1-4): EAQVTQNPRYLITVTGKKLTVTCSQNMNHEYMSWYRQDPGLGLRQIYYSMNVEVTDKGDVPEGYKVSRKEKRNFPLILESPSPNQTSLYFCASSFSGERVEKLFFGSGTQLSVL.

In this sample, this clonotype turned up many times. A read error may produce the germline difference seen at one junction end. This chain connects TRBV25-1 to TRBJ2-5, with D perhaps TRBD2 (5 bases). Germline V gene data show CDR1 as MGHDK and CDR2 as SYGVNS. The CDR3 has 13 amino acids. The DNA of the CDR3 is TGCGCCAGCAGCTTAGGTGGGAGTGAGACCCAGTACTTC. Its protein product is CASSLGGSETQYF.

This clonotype was counted at least ten times. V and J are TRBV28 and TRBJ2-3; 15 bases align to TRBD2. Trimming at V came to 7 bases and at J to 3 bases, leaving 14 bases not matched to a gene. In germline, CDR1 is MDHEN, CDR2 SYDVKM. The CDR3 sequence is 19 residues long. The CDR3 DNA reads TGTGCCAGCACCTTTGGGGGGACTAGCGGGAGGAGGCGGACAGATACGCAGTATTTT. Translated: CASTFGGTSGRRRTDTQYF.

This clonotype was seen at least ten times. The chain couples TRBV28 to TRBJ2-7, with D unclear. This CDR3 is 13 amino acids long. Between the trimmed V and J ends, which lost 5 bases and 3 bases, there was a span of 11 bases. The germline V gene has CDR1 MDHEN and CDR2 SYDVKM. The CDR3 is CASSPGSFYEQYF. DNA for the CDR3: TGTGCCAGCAGTCCCGGGTCTTTCTACGAGCAGTACTTC.

Notes on this clonotype: The junction and the germline gene differ at one end; a read error may be behind it. The chain combines TRBV7-3 with TRBJ2-7; D may be TRBD1 or TRBD2 (5 bases each). The CDR3 runs 14 residues. From germline, CDR1 is SGHTA and CDR2 FQGTGA. As DNA, the CDR3 is TGTGCCAGCAGCCAGTCGGGGCTATCGGCAGAGCAGTATTTC. Its translation: CASSQSGLSAEQYF.

This clonotype was observed a few times. A read error is possible here, since a much larger clone lies one base away. V is TRBV5-5 and J is TRBJ1-1; TRBD1 is a possible D gene (5 bases). Germline V CDR1 and CDR2: SGHKS, YYEKEE (reference sequence). There are 14 residues in the CDR3. The CDR3, as DNA: TGTGCCGGCAGCTCACCAGGGAGGGACACTGAAGCTTTCTTT. This translates into CAGSSPGRDTEAFF.

This clonotype was counted ten times or more. The chain is built from TRBV7-2 and TRBJ1-1; no definite D call. Germline CDR1 is SGHTA and CDR2 is FQGNSA. CDR3 length: 14 residues. V was shortened by 3 bases and J by 0 bases, with 8 bases between the two germline ends. CDR3 coding DNA: TGTGCCAGCAGCTTGACACTAATGAACACTGAAGCTTTCTTT. Translating it yields CASSLTLMNTEAFF.

In its sample, this clonotype was seen many times. CDR3 region: CASSYSYSSTDTQYF. DNA for the CDR3: TGTGCCAGCAGTTACTCCTACAGTAGCACAGATACGCAGTATTTT. The V gene is TRBV6-5, the J gene TRBJ2-3; D gene unclear. The germline V and J ends were trimmed by 0 bases and 0 bases, with 7 bases remaining between them. CDR1 is MNHEY, CDR2 SVGAGI, per germline. The CDR3 has 15 residues.

This clonotype was picked up a small number of times. The CDR3: CASSLGQGPDNLNTEAFF. DNA for the CDR3: TGTGCCAGCAGCTTAGGCCAGGGTCCTGATAATTTAAACACTGAAGCTTTCTTT. The chain joins TRBV11-3 to TRBJ1-1, with D possibly TRBD1 on 5 matching bases. The CDR3 extends over 18 amino acids. The ends were cut back, 1 base at V and 2 bases at J, with 20 bases in the middle. Per the germline V gene, CDR1 is SGHNT and CDR2 is YENEEA.

In this sample, this clonotype turned up many times. The rearrangement uses TRBV3-1 and TRBJ2-1; 10 nucleotides match TRBD1. The V gene end was trimmed by 0 bases and the J gene end by 5 bases; junction bases not matched to a gene: 7. Germline lookup yields CDR1 LGHDT and CDR2 YNNKEL (reference sequence). There are 17 residues in the CDR3. CDR3 protein: CASSQDSDRGRDNEQFF. The CDR3 DNA reads as TGTGCCAGCAGCCAAGATTCGGACAGGGGGAGAGACAATGAGCAGTTCTTC.

The chain couples TRBV6-1 to TRBJ2-2, with unresolved D. In germline, CDR1 is MNHNS, CDR2 SASEGT. This CDR3 is 12 amino acids long. V dropped 8 bases and J dropped 7 bases, with 11 bases sitting between them. The chain's CDR3 is CASCSSNGELFF. The CDR3 bases are TGTGCCAGCTGCTCGTCGAACGGGGAGCTGTTTTTT.